This entry lists 27 T cell receptor beta chains sequenced from one sample in a study of T cells in Graves' hyperthyroidism and ophthalmopathy. Authors of the study amplified TCR beta CDR3 regions from RNA transcripts. The HTBI primer set was used in a first-round RT-PCR of the TCR CDR3. Each CDR3 protein gets one entry after TCRdb re-called the multiplex PCR reads with MiXCR. Counted here are around 300,000 distinct CDR3 sequences, about 20% occurring once; the ten biggest clones make up under 65%. The sample was blood. These receptors all come from a man aged 25-45 years with Graves' ophthalmopathy.

The chain has TRBV2 and TRBJ1-3, with D unresolved. V was pared by 9 bases and J by 1 base, with 7 bases between. Germline V lookup: CDR1 SNHLY, CDR2 FYNNEI. There are 12 residues in the CDR3. In DNA form, the CDR3 reads TGTGCCAGTCTGAATTCTGGAAACACCATATATTTT. Translated, it gives CASLNSGNTIYF.

This clonotype has only a few counts. J is TRBJ1-1 and V is TRBV28; 7 bases agree with TRBD1. The germline V gene has CDR1 MDHEN and CDR2 SYDVKM. This CDR3 contains 15 residues. Losses at the gene ends were 5 bases for V and 10 bases for J; bases not matched to a gene: 16. In DNA form, the CDR3 reads TGTGCCAGCAGTCCGCCGGACAGGTCCCTCTTGGGAGCTTTCTTT. Encoded protein: CASSPPDRSLLGAFF.

There are many counts of this clonotype. V gene TRBV2 combines with J gene TRBJ2-7; either TRBD1 or TRBD2 may fit D (7 bases each). The length of the CDR3 is 13 residues. CDR1 and CDR2 from the germline V gene are SNHLY and FYNNEI. V was cut by 8 bases and J by 4 bases, with 15 bases left in between. CDR3 nucleotides: TGTGCCAGCTCACCCCAGGGGGGGTACGAGCAGTACTTC. Encoded protein: CASSPQGGYEQYF.

V and J are TRBV28 and TRBJ2-2, with a weak D call TRBD2 (6 bases). Germline V gene lookup returns CDR1 MDHEN and CDR2 SYDVKM. The CDR3 is 14 amino acids. With 5 bases removed from V and 3 bases from J, the gap between germline ends came to 10 bases. As DNA, the CDR3 is TGTGCCAGCAGTCCGGGACTCCACACCGGGGAGCTGTTTTTT. Its protein product is CASSPGLHTGELFF.

As concerns this clonotype: At one end the junction does not follow the germline gene, possibly because of a read error. V gene TRBV3-1 combines with J gene TRBJ2-7, with D possibly matching TRBD1 (6 bases). Germline-derived CDR1 and CDR2 are LGHDT and YNNKEL (reference sequence). This CDR3 spans 15 amino acids. The CDR3 nucleotides read TGTGCCAGCAAGGGGGAAACTGGTCCGTCCTTCGAGCAGTACTTC. It specifies CASKGETGPSFEQYF.

The rearrangement joins TRBV4-1 to TRBJ2-7; D ambiguous. V lost 0 bases to trimming and J lost 2 bases, with 11 bases between them. Germline V CDR1 and CDR2: MGHRA, YSYEKL. The CDR3 has 15 residues. In nucleotides, the CDR3 is TGCGCCAGCAGCCAAGAGCAACACCCAGCCTACGAGCAGTACTTC. As protein: CASSQEQHPAYEQYF.

The sample holds many counts of this clonotype. The chain recombines TRBV5-1 with TRBJ1-5, with TRBD1 identical over 11 bases. V dropped 4 bases and J dropped 7; count of bases not matched to a gene: 4. Per germline, CDR1 SGHRS and CDR2 YFSETQ. The CDR3 spans 14 residues. The DNA of the CDR3 is TGCGCCAGCAGCCCCGGACAGGGGGCCCAGCCCCAGCATTTT. Protein sequence: CASSPGQGAQPQHF.

This clonotype has at least ten counts. The chain employs TRBV5-6 and TRBJ1-1; D gene unclear. CDR3 size: 15 residues. Trimming stripped 3 bases from V and 5 bases from J, with 17 bases between. Germline V CDR1 and CDR2: SGHDT, YYEEEE. The CDR3 coding sequence is TGTGCCAGCAGCTCCCGCGGCAACGCTTGGACTGAAGCTTTCTTT. Protein sequence: CASSSRGNAWTEAFF.

The chain has TRBV27 and TRBJ2-1; no reliable D call. V was shortened by 5 bases and J by 9 bases, with 14 bases between the two germline ends. CDR3 length equals 13 residues. Per germline, CDR1 MNHEY and CDR2 SMNVEV (reference sequence). The CDR3 region is CASSIGITGEQFF. The CDR3 DNA sequence: TGTGCCAGCAGTATTGGGATTACGGGTGAGCAGTTCTTC.

In this sample, this clonotype turned up a few times. J is TRBJ2-4 and V is TRBV3-1; 8 nucleotides align to TRBD1. Germline-derived CDR1 and CDR2 are LGHDT and YNNKEL (reference sequence). J lost 2 bases, V lost 1 base, and 7 bases had no gene match. There are 17 residues in the CDR3. The CDR3 spells CASSQAGTGHTKNIQYF. In DNA, the CDR3 is TGTGCCAGCAGCCAAGCCGGGACAGGTCACACCAAAAACATTCAGTACTTC.

In this sample, this clonotype turned up many times. The V and J genes are TRBV11-2 and TRBJ2-5; D is undetermined. CDR1 SGHAT and CDR2 FQNNGV come from the germline V gene. The length of the CDR3 is 12 residues. The V end was cut by 1 base, the J end by 4 bases, with 4 bases between. The CDR3 DNA reads as TGTGCCAGCAGCTTAGTCAGAGAGACCCAGTACTTC. Amino acid sequence: CASSLVRETQYF.

This clonotype was counted ten times or more. This sequence joins TRBV5-1 and TRBJ1-4; D gene uncertain. The CDR3 is 14 residues long. V was shortened by 0 bases and J by 0 bases, with 3 bases between the two germline ends. The germline gives CDR1 SGHRS, CDR2 YFSETQ. The CDR3 spells CASSLGTTNEKLFF. DNA of the CDR3: TGCGCCAGCAGCTTGGGGACAACTAATGAAAAACTGTTTTTT.

This clonotype was observed a few times. This chain links TRBV10-3 with TRBJ2-7, with a possible D match to TRBD1 (5 bases). This CDR3 has 14 residues. Trimming cost V 6 bases and J 7 bases, with 19 bases left between them. Germline CDR1 is ENHRY and CDR2 is SYGVKD. CDR3 in amino acids: CAIRGASQLIEQYF. The CDR3 DNA follows: TGTGCCATCAGAGGGGCATCTCAGCTTATTGAGCAGTACTTC.

In its sample, this clonotype was seen a few times. The chain is built from TRBV28 and TRBJ2-3; D call uncertain. CDR3 size: 15 residues. Germline V gives CDR1 MDHEN, CDR2 SYDVKM. V dropped 4 bases and J dropped 2 bases, with 13 bases sitting between them. In DNA form, the CDR3 reads TGTGCCAGCAGTTCAACCCGCCGAGCCACAGATACGCAGTATTTT. Its protein is CASSSTRRATDTQYF.

This clonotype was observed a handful of times. This rearrangement joins TRBV20-1 to TRBJ2-3; D is tentatively TRBD1 or TRBD2 (5 bases each). Germline V gene sequence: CDR1 DFQATT, CDR2 SNEGSKA (reference sequence). This CDR3 has 12 amino acids. Deletions cut 5 bases from V and 5 bases from J, with 11 bases between. In nucleotides, the CDR3 is TGCAGTGCTGGGGGAATGGAAGATACGCAGTATTTT. Translating gives CSAGGMEDTQYF.

This clonotype was seen repeatedly, ten times or more. This chain uses TRBV12-3 or TRBV12-4 with TRBJ2-1, with no clear D. V was shortened by 7 bases and J by 3 bases, with 10 bases between the two germline ends. The CDR3 is 13 amino acids. The CDR3 loop is CASTPPGYNEQFF. As DNA, the CDR3 is TGTGCCAGCACGCCCCCGGGCTACAATGAGCAGTTCTTC.

This clonotype was seen more than once but under ten times. V usage is TRBV6-5 and J usage is TRBJ1-2; D is unclear. The CDR3 sequence is 15 residues long. V gave up 0 bases and J gave up 0 bases, with 8 bases separating them. Germline CDR1 and CDR2: MNHEY and SVGAGI. Here the CDR3 DNA reads TGTGCCAGCAGTTACTCGGGCACTTCTAACTATGGCTACACCTTC. Encoded protein: CASSYSGTSNYGYTF.

This clonotype was seen ten or more times. The rearrangement uses TRBV11-2 and TRBJ2-5, with D perhaps TRBD1 or TRBD2 (6 bases each). The CDR3 is 14 amino acids. Trimming cost V 3 bases and J 1 base, with 9 bases left between them. The V gene's germline CDR1 is SGHAT and CDR2 FQNNGV. For the CDR3, the DNA is TGTGCCAGCAGCTTCGGGGGCACCCAAGAGACCCAGTACTTC. Amino acid sequence: CASSFGGTQETQYF.

This rearrangement joins TRBV9 to TRBJ2-7, with D perhaps TRBD1 (6 bases). CDR1 SGDLS and CDR2 YYNGEE come from the germline V gene. Trimming took off 7 bases at V and 2 bases at J, with 22 bases between the two ends. This CDR3 contains 16 residues. CDR3 residues: CASSLKTPGQTYEQYF. CDR3 DNA: TGTGCCAGCTCACTGAAAACCCCGGGACAAACCTACGAGCAGTACTTC.

This clonotype appeared a few times. The CDR3 is CASSLTGGLETQYF. The CDR3 nucleotides are TGTGCCAGCAGCTTGACAGGAGGTTTGGAGACCCAGTACTTC. The chain employs TRBV5-8 and TRBJ2-5, with D perhaps TRBD1 or TRBD2 (5 bases each). This CDR3 is 14 amino acids long. Germline V gene lookup returns CDR1 SGHTS and CDR2 YDEGEE. V shed 1 base and J shed 5 bases, with 12 bases lying between them. The full variable domain, completed using reference TRBV5-8 and TRBJ2-5, is EAGVTQSPTHLIKTRGQQATLRCSPISGHTSVYWYQQALGLGLQFLLWYDEGEERNRGNFPPRFSGRQFPNYSSELNVNALELEDSALYLCASSLTGGLETQYFGPGTRLLVL.

The table lists this clonotype with a few counts. The gene calls are TRBV5-1 and TRBJ2-2, with a weak D call TRBD1 (5 bases). Germline V gene lookup returns CDR1 SGHRS and CDR2 YFSETQ. CDR3 length: 16 amino acids. With 1 base removed from V and 5 bases from J, the gap between germline ends came to 15 bases. CDR3 loop: CASSLRFTGHTGELFF. DNA for the CDR3: TGCGCCAGCAGCTTGCGCTTCACAGGACATACCGGGGAGCTGTTTTTT.

The rearrangement uses TRBV20-1 and TRBJ1-1, with D perhaps matching TRBD1 (6 bases). In germline, CDR1 is DFQATT, CDR2 SNEGSKA (reference sequence). The CDR3 spans 15 residues. The V gene lost 3 bases and the J gene lost 4 bases, with 18 bases spanning the gap. The CDR3 DNA follows: TGCAGTGCTAGCGTATTTTTCAAGGGGGGCACTGAAGCTTTCTTT. It codes for CSASVFFKGGTEAFF.

This chain uses TRBV20-1 with TRBJ1-5; no firm D call. Germline V lookup: CDR1 DFQATT, CDR2 SNEGSKA (reference sequence). The CDR3 consists of 12 residues. The ends were cut back, 0 bases at V and 9 bases at J, with 9 bases in the middle. The CDR3: CSAREGVGPQHF. As DNA, the CDR3 is TGCAGTGCTAGAGAGGGTGTGGGGCCCCAGCATTTT.

J is TRBJ2-1 and V is TRBV3-1; 7 bases line up with TRBD2. The CDR3 runs to 17 residues. Germline lookup yields CDR1 LGHDT and CDR2 YNNKEL (reference sequence). Trimming cost V 1 base and J 3 bases; bases outside gene matches: 9. CDR3 DNA: TGTGCCAGCAGCCAAGTCGGAGCGGGATCGGTCTACAATGAGCAGTTCTTC. This encodes CASSQVGAGSVYNEQFF.

This clonotype came up many times. This chain joins TRBV30 and TRBJ2-2; 13 bases are shared with TRBD2. This CDR3 region has 15 residues. The V and J ends lost 2 bases and 4 bases, in that order; junction bases with no gene match: 1. Germline V gives CDR1 GTSNPN, CDR2 SVGIG (reference sequence). CDR3 sequence (DNA): TGTGCCTGGAGTCGGACTAGCGGGAGCACCGGGGAGCTGTTTTTT. Translating it yields CAWSRTSGSTGELFF.

This clonotype has only one observation. A clone one base away is much larger, so this may be a read error. This sequence joins TRBV2 and TRBJ1-5, with 10 nucleotides matching TRBD1. Germline V gives CDR1 SNHLY, CDR2 FYNNEI. The CDR3 spans 13 residues. CDR3 loop: CVSKGTGDQPQHF. DNA for the CDR3: TGTGTCAGCAAAGGGACAGGGGACCAGCCCCAGCATTTT.

Ten or more counts support this clonotype. The V and J genes are TRBV11-2 and TRBJ1-1; possible D gene TRBD1, 6 bases. V was clipped by 2 bases and J by 7 bases, with 14 bases between them. Germline CDR1 and CDR2: SGHAT and FQNNGV. The CDR3 is 14 residues long. The CDR3 protein is CASSLRSGQSEAFF. CDR3 bases: TGTGCCAGCAGCTTAAGGTCCGGACAGAGTGAAGCTTTCTTT.